This TCR beta chain was obtained from a study of blood T cell repertoires in COVID-19. Across the whole study: Italy, Spain and the United States were the sources of the convalescent and acute COVID-19 samples. Sources were T cells, B-cell-depleted T cells, or PBMCs; the material itself was cDNA or gDNA.

In the authors' workflow: Estimation of nucleated cell counts was performed using reference gene primer amplification. This table comes from immunoSEQ multiplex PCR, and its TCRdb copy is limited to in-frame clones, with some not included. V and J calls and clone size are as listed in that table; D and trimming were resolved from the DNA. Here the sample spans over 100,000 clones, approximately 80% being singletons. Trimming took 5 bases from V and 4 from J, leaving 21 bases between them. Germline loops: CDR1 MDHEN, CDR2 SYDVKM. This CDR3 region has 17 residues. The receptor was derived from a woman in her 70s with acute or convalescent COVID-19. Sequencing was done on a sample of peripheral blood. J is TRBJ2-1 and V is TRBV28, with D unresolved. The CDR3 sequence is CASSRLPTASIYNEQFF. DNA of the CDR3: TGTGCCAGCAGTCGGTTACCAACTGCTTCCATTTACAATGAGCAGTTCTTC.